These 12 T cell receptor beta chains came from one sample sequenced in a study of regulatory T cells in long-lasting Graves disease (dated by TCRdb to 2020 to 2022). Sample time point, as interpreted from the label and publication: newly diagnosed GD, antithyroid drugs for less than 3 months. For both TCR sequencing and RNA sequencing, RNA was extracted from PBMCs in TRIzol. Libraries were prepared through multiplex PCR. Instrument used: Illumina HiSeq 4000. TCR beta libraries were built with iRepertoire HTBI primers and Arm-PCR amplification of CDR3 regions. The public sequencing data were trimmed at Q25 with fastp and processed into clonotypes with MiXCR by TCRdb, which kept only in-frame beta chains. When rows share a CDR3 protein, they turn into one entry using the most common DNA and genes. This sample holds about 500,000 distinct CDR3 sequences; roughly 16% were observed only once. The ten top clones hold approximately 12% of the sample.

The sample was also linked to a second study, of T cells in Graves' hyperthyroidism and ophthalmopathy.

Sequences were derived from peripheral blood mononuclear cells (PBMCs), sampled at new diagnosis, from a patient treated with antithyroid drugs. These receptors came from a man in his forties or fifties with Graves disease. Donor details come from another sample of the same person, matched by shared clones.

This clonotype was found many times. The chain joins TRBV20-1 to TRBJ2-1; 9 nucleotides match TRBD2. There are 14 residues in the CDR3. The germline V gene has CDR1 DFQATT and CDR2 SNEGSKA (reference sequence). The J segment lost 2 bases and the V segment lost 6 bases, leaving 5 bases of the junction unmatched. The CDR3 region is CSAAGGLAYNEQFF. The CDR3 DNA sequence: TGCAGTGCGGCGGGGGGGCTAGCCTACAATGAGCAGTTCTTC.

The chain has TRBV6-2 or TRBV6-3 and TRBJ1-2; D unresolved. CDR1 and CDR2 (germline): MNHEY, SVGEGT. Deletions cut 0 bases from V and 2 bases from J, with 13 bases between. The CDR3 is made up of 16 amino acids. This CDR3 reads CASSYSVAEPNYGYTF. CDR3 DNA sequence: TGTGCCAGCAGTTACTCGGTTGCAGAACCCAACTATGGCTACACCTTC.

This clonotype was counted many times. The rearrangement uses TRBV18 and TRBJ2-5, with D tentatively TRBD1 (6 bases). Germline loops: CDR1 KGHSH, CDR2 LQKENI. CDR3 length: 14 residues. The germline V and J ends were trimmed by 0 bases and 6 bases, with 11 bases remaining between them. The CDR3 sequence: CASSPPGAGQTQYF. CDR3 DNA sequence: TGTGCCAGCTCACCACCGGGGGCAGGCCAGACCCAGTACTTC. Variable domain in full (rest from reference TRBV18 and TRBJ2-5): NAGVMQNPRHLVRRRGQEARLRCSPMKGHSHVYWYRQLPEEGLKFMVYLQKENIIDESGMPKERFSAEFPKEGPSILRIQQVVRGDSAAYFCASSPPGAGQTQYFGPGTRLLVL.

In its sample, this clonotype was seen many times. V usage is TRBV20-1 and J usage is TRBJ2-2; 8 bases align to TRBD2. V was clipped by 2 bases and J by 7 bases; unmatched bases: 9. Germline values: CDR1 DFQATT, CDR2 SNEGSKA (reference sequence). The CDR3 runs to 15 residues. In nucleotides, the CDR3 is TGCAGTGCTAGAAAGCCGGGACTAGTTGGCGGGGAGCTGTTTTTT. Translated, it gives CSARKPGLVGGELFF.

The chain couples TRBV10-1 to TRBJ2-5; D is perhaps TRBD1 or TRBD2 (5 bases each). Trimming cost V 3 bases and J 5 bases, with 10 bases left between them. Germline V gives CDR1 WNHNN, CDR2 SYGVQD (reference sequence). The CDR3 runs to 13 residues. The CDR3 DNA is TGCGCCAGCAGTGATGAGGGGCGGGAGACCCAGTACTTC. This gives the protein CASSDEGRETQYF.

The sample holds many counts of this clonotype. This rearrangement joins TRBV11-2 to TRBJ2-1, with D maybe TRBD2 (5 bases). Germline loops: CDR1 SGHAT, CDR2 FQNNGV. The CDR3 has 16 amino acids. The V end lost 1 base, the J end lost 10 bases, and 20 bases lay between the germline ends. CDR3 residues: CASSLVVLKSGNEQFF. CDR3 sequence (DNA): TGTGCCAGCAGCTTAGTCGTACTAAAGTCGGGAAACGAGCAGTTCTTC.

In this sample, this clonotype turned up many times. This chain connects TRBV7-2 to TRBJ2-7; TRBD2 matches at 8 bases. The CDR3 covers 15 residues. The germline V gene has CDR1 SGHTA and CDR2 FQGNSA. The V gene end was trimmed by 0 bases and the J gene end by 2 bases; junction bases not matched to a gene: 3. Here the CDR3 reads CASSLAAGVPYEQYF. The CDR3 coding sequence is TGTGCCAGCAGCTTAGCAGCGGGAGTCCCCTACGAGCAGTACTTC.

Concerning this clonotype: Given a much more abundant clone one base away, this may be a read error. The chain uses TRBV28 and TRBJ1-2; weak D call: TRBD1 (6 bases). The CDR3 runs to 17 residues. Looked up from germline, CDR1 is MDHEN and CDR2 is SYDVKM. In DNA, the CDR3 is TGTGCCAGCAGTTCTCACGATATCCGACAGGAACACTATGGCCACACCTTC. Translating it yields CASSSHDIRQEHYGHTF.

This clonotype was seen many times. This chain uses TRBV7-2 with TRBJ1-1; D call uncertain. Germline V gene data show CDR1 as SGHTA and CDR2 as FQGNSA. The CDR3 sequence is 13 residues long. V was shortened by 3 bases and J by 3 bases, with 8 bases between the two germline ends. The CDR3 DNA follows: TGTGCCAGCAGCTTGGGGATCTACACTGAAGCTTTCTTT. Residues: CASSLGIYTEAFF.

This clonotype was seen at least ten times. The chain employs TRBV5-1 and TRBJ2-7; 11 bases align to TRBD2. This CDR3 comprises 15 residues. Germline V lookup: CDR1 SGHRS, CDR2 YFSETQ. Losses at the gene ends were 4 bases for V and 1 base for J; bases not matched to a gene: 4. The CDR3 is CASSPGLAESYEQYF. CDR3 nucleotides: TGCGCCAGCAGCCCGGGACTAGCGGAGTCCTACGAGCAGTACTTC.

In this sample, this clonotype turned up a few times. The rearrangement joins TRBV5-1 to TRBJ2-5, with D perhaps matching TRBD2 (5 bases). Germline V gene sequence: CDR1 SGHRS, CDR2 YFSETQ. V was trimmed by 0 bases and J by 4 bases, leaving 13 bases between them. The CDR3 runs 15 residues. CDR3 amino acids: CASSLGRREGETQYF. In DNA, the CDR3 is TGCGCCAGCAGCTTGGGACGTCGAGAGGGAGAGACCCAGTACTTC.

This clonotype showed up just a few times. This rearrangement joins TRBV7-3 to TRBJ2-2, with D possibly TRBD2 on 6 matching bases. V lost 0 bases, J lost 2 bases, and 10 bases lay in between. The CDR3 sequence is 16 residues long. CDR1 is SGHTA, CDR2 FQGTGA, per germline. As DNA, the CDR3 is TGTGCCAGCAGCTTAACGGGAGGCAAAAACACCGGGGAGCTGTTTTTT. This translates into CASSLTGGKNTGELFF.